The 12 T cell receptor beta chains in this list originate from one sample, sequenced in a study of beta chain features in type 1 diabetes. These receptors' antigens are unknown. General observations from the study: All four CD4+ subsets of Type 1 diabetes patients contained TCRB CDR3s that were moderately but significantly shorter.

Sequenced material consisted of expressed TCRB transcripts (all of the isolated RNA was reverse transcribed). Sequencing was performed with immunoSEQ multiplex PCR; in TCRdb, only in-frame clones are kept and a portion is missing. The profile shows around 250,000 clones, approximately 15% of them singletons. Sequencing was performed on naive CD4+ T cells from blood. These receptors were obtained from a young man with type 1 diabetes.

The J gene is TRBJ2-7, the V gene TRBV5-4; 12 nucleotides line up with TRBD2. From germline, CDR1 is SGHNT and CDR2 YYREEE (reference sequence). The CDR3 spans 15 residues. The ends lost 4 bases at V and 0 bases at J; junction bases unmatched: 2. The CDR3 sequence: CASSAGLAGSYEQYF. The CDR3 bases are TGTGCCAGCAGCGCGGGACTAGCGGGCTCCTACGAGCAGTACTTC.

This clone appeared a few times. This chain uses TRBV4-3 with TRBJ2-3; D is unresolved. Germline CDR1 is LGHNA and CDR2 is YSLEER. CDR3 length equals 18 residues. The ends were cut back, 0 bases at V and 0 bases at J, with 16 bases in the middle. CDR3 loop: CASSQDCTELLSTDTQYF. The CDR3 DNA is TGCGCCAGCAGCCAAGATTGTACGGAGCTTCTGAGCACAGATACGCAGTATTTT.

The J gene is TRBJ2-7, the V gene TRBV5-1; 7 nucleotides align to TRBD1. This CDR3 is 13 amino acids long. Germline trimming cut 7 bases from V and 2 bases from J; bases unmatched to any gene: 6. Germline values: CDR1 SGHRS, CDR2 YFSETQ. The CDR3 region is CASSTGTPYEQYF. DNA of the CDR3: TGCGCCAGCTCGACAGGGACCCCCTACGAGCAGTACTTC.

This clone showed up just a few times. The chain joins TRBV28 to TRBJ2-1, with 7 positions matching TRBD2. In germline, CDR1 is MDHEN, CDR2 SYDVKM. The CDR3 is 14 amino acids. With V trimmed by 4 bases and J by 5 bases, 5 bases remained unmatched. The CDR3 DNA follows: TGTGCCAGCAGTTCTCAGCGGGATAACAATGAGCAGTTCTTC. Translation: CASSSQRDNNEQFF.

The chain uses TRBV25-1 and TRBJ2-1; TRBD1 agrees at 10 bases. Trimming took 3 bases from V and 6 from J; bases not matched to a gene: 5. This CDR3 spans 15 amino acids. Germline V CDR1 and CDR2: MGHDK, SYGVNS. CDR3 bases: TGTGCCAGCAGTGATGATCGGACAGGGGGCAATGAGCAGTTCTTC. Amino acid sequence: CASSDDRTGGNEQFF. The whole variable domain, remainder taken from reference TRBV25-1 and TRBJ2-1, is EADIYQTPRYLVIGTGKKITLECSQTMGHDKMYWYQQDPGMELHLIHYSYGVNSTEKGDLSSESTVSRIRTEHFPLTLESARPSHTSQYLCASSDDRTGGNEQFFGPGTRLTVL.

This clone was detected a few times. This CDR3 reads CATSTDTNTGELFF. The CDR3 DNA sequence: TGTGCCACCTCGACAGACACGAACACCGGGGAGCTGTTTTTT. V gene TRBV27 combines with J gene TRBJ2-2; D is possibly TRBD1 (5 bases). CDR3 length: 14 residues. Deletions cut 10 bases from V and 0 bases from J, with 12 bases between. Germline V gene sequence: CDR1 MNHEY, CDR2 SMNVEV (reference sequence).

This clone was seen a few times. The rearrangement uses TRBV5-1 and TRBJ2-6; D is undetermined. With 0 bases removed from V and 1 base from J, the gap between germline ends came to 5 bases. The CDR3 has 15 residues. CDR1 is SGHRS, CDR2 YFSETQ, per germline. The CDR3 DNA follows: TGCGCCAGCAGCTTGGTGCAGTCTGGGGCCAACGTCCTGACTTTC. Translated, it gives CASSLVQSGANVLTF.

The chain employs TRBV7-9 and TRBJ2-4; D may be TRBD2 (5 bases). V was pared by 4 bases and J by 7 bases, with 20 bases between. This CDR3 spans 16 amino acids. CDR1 and CDR2 from the germline V gene are SEHNR and FQNEAQ (reference sequence). The CDR3 region is CASSSTTADTGNIQYF. In DNA form, the CDR3 reads TGTGCCAGCAGCTCGACGACCGCCGATACGGGGAACATTCAGTACTTC.

This clone has only a few counts. The gene calls are TRBV4-1 and TRBJ1-1; D gene uncertain. The CDR3 is 15 amino acids. Trimming shortened V by 0 bases and J by 2 bases, and 10 bases separated the two germline ends. CDR1 MGHRA and CDR2 YSYEKL come from the germline V gene. CDR3 residues: CASSQEWASNTEAFF. CDR3 bases: TGCGCCAGCAGCCAAGAATGGGCATCTAACACTGAAGCTTTCTTT.

The chain carries TRBV11-3 and TRBJ2-3; D is unclear. CDR1 and CDR2 from the germline V gene are SGHNT and YENEEA. Trimming removed 3 bases from V and 1 base from J, with 5 bases in between. The CDR3 is made up of 13 amino acids. CDR3 bases: TGTGCCAGCAGCTTTTCAGGCACAGATACGCAGTATTTT. It specifies CASSFSGTDTQYF.

The chain recombines TRBV18 with TRBJ2-5; no reliable D call. Per the germline V gene, CDR1 is KGHSH and CDR2 is LQKENI. The CDR3 consists of 13 residues. V dropped 4 bases and J dropped 2 bases, with 8 bases sitting between them. For the CDR3, the DNA is TGTGCCAGCTCACGTATCAGACAAGAGACCCAGTACTTC. Its protein is CASSRIRQETQYF.

The chain carries TRBV28 and TRBJ2-7; TRBD1 is a possible D gene (5 bases). The CDR3 covers 13 residues. Per germline, CDR1 MDHEN and CDR2 SYDVKM. V was shortened by 6 bases and J by 4 bases, with 13 bases between the two germline ends. The CDR3 DNA sequence: TGTGCCAGCAGCCTACCAGGGCGGTACGAGCAGTACTTC. The encoded protein is CASSLPGRYEQYF.